This T cell receptor (beta chain) is from a study of blood T cell repertoires in COVID-19. At the level of the study: In each case, the material was cDNA or gDNA derived from T cells, B-cell-depleted T cells, or PBMCs.

Produced via immunoSEQ multiplex PCR; TCRdb's table is partial and in-frame only. The profile shows around 99,000 clones, around 83% of them singletons. This CDR3 has 16 amino acids. Germline CDR1 reads SGHNT; CDR2 reads YENEEA. The ends lost 6 bases at V and 0 bases at J; junction bases unmatched: 7. V and J are TRBV11-3 and TRBJ2-1, with 8 bases fitting TRBD1. The specimen sequenced was peripheral blood. The receptor was isolated from a man aged 70-80 years with acute or convalescent COVID-19. The CDR3 DNA sequence: TGTGCCAGCAGTCCAGGGGGCGACCTCTCCTACAATGAGCAGTTCTTC. This sequence encodes CASSPGGDLSYNEQFF.